Presented here are 2 T cell receptor beta chains from one specimen sequenced in a study of Graves' ophthalmopathy and Graves' hyperthyroidism. Amplification from RNA transcripts yielded the TCR beta CDR3 regions. After a first-round RT-PCR with HTBI primers, a second-round multiplex PCR was run. TCRdb recomputed calls from the multiplex PCR reads with MiXCR, one row per CDR3 protein. Counted here are about 480,000 distinct CDR3 sequences, about 15% occurring once; the ten biggest clones make up more than 8.5%. Source material: blood. Every receptor here comes from a woman aged 30 to 39 with Graves' ophthalmopathy.

The V call is TRBV30, the J call TRBJ2-5; no reliable D call. CDR3 size: 12 residues. From germline, CDR1 is GTSNPN and CDR2 SVGIG (reference sequence). The V end was cut by 0 bases, the J end by 8 bases, with 10 bases between. The CDR3: CAWSVLKRTQYF. CDR3 nucleotide sequence: TGTGCCTGGAGTGTACTTAAGAGAACCCAGTACTTC.

At least ten counts were recorded for this clonotype. The chain uses TRBV28 and TRBJ2-2; 8 nucleotides line up with TRBD1. The V and J ends lost 6 bases and 6 bases, in that order; junction bases with no gene match: 6. CDR3 length: 14 residues. CDR1 is MDHEN, CDR2 SYDVKM, per germline. The CDR3 DNA reads as TGTGCCAGCAGCCGCCGACAGGGGCCCGGGGAGCTGTTTTTT. Its translation: CASSRRQGPGELFF.